This T cell receptor (beta chain) appears in the sequencing data of a study of blood T cell repertoires in COVID-19. At the level of the study: Acute and convalescent COVID-19 samples came from the United States, Italy and Spain. T cells, B-cell-depleted T cells, or PBMCs provided the cDNA or gDNA that served as material.

CDR1 and CDR2 (germline): MRHNA, SNTAGT. CDR3 length: 19 residues. After removal of 2 bases from V and 0 bases from J, the junction contained 5 bases not matched to a gene. Original processing methods: Amplifying reference gene primers gave estimates of nucleated cell counts. The assay was immunoSEQ multiplex PCR, and TCRdb's table has in-frame clones only and misses some. From that table come the V and J calls and clone size; the DNA was used to work out D and trimming. The sample consists of about 120,000 clones, less than 90% of them appearing once. The V and J genes are TRBV6-4 and TRBJ2-1, with TRBD2 identical over 15 bases. The source material was peripheral blood. The TCR comes from a man between 65 and 85 years old with acute or convalescent COVID-19. CDR3: CASSDGLAGGWSSYNEQFF. CDR3 coding DNA: TGTGCCAGCAGTGACGGACTAGCGGGGGGGTGGAGCTCCTACAATGAGCAGTTCTTC.